The present T cell receptor beta chain was sequenced within a study of regulatory T cells in long-lasting Graves disease. Study context: Disease was considered persistent Graves' disease after over 5 years of antithyroid drugs (with positive TSH receptor antibodies).

This clonotype was counted between two and nine times. Its specificity is unknown. The V end lost 7 bases, the J end lost 10 bases, and 16 bases lay between the germline ends. CDR1 and CDR2 from the germline V gene are DFQATT and SNEGSKA (reference sequence). There are 11 residues in the CDR3. Libraries of TCR beta came from iRepertoire HTBI primers plus Arm-PCR of CDR3 regions. Each CDR3 protein gets one entry after TCRdb re-called the multiplex PCR reads with MiXCR. Found here are about 470,000 distinct CDR3 sequences, 20% to 25% of them singletons; the top ten hold 7.1%. Stated time point: persistent/refractory GD, antithyroid drugs over 5 years with positive TRAb. Researchers made the TCR library from RNA that was extracted from PBMCs. Collection of peripheral blood (about 8.1 milliliters) was done using EDTA tubes. Overall study findings and caveats: Favored usage of TRBV28, TRBJ1-2 and TRBJ2-5 was recorded in persistent disease. TCR diversity was lower in persistent Graves' patients than in newly diagnosed ones.

This TCR came from a female donor with Graves disease. The specimen was peripheral blood mononuclear cells (PBMCs), collected when the disease was refractory, from a patient treated with antithyroid drugs. This chain connects TRBV20-1 to TRBJ1-1; D call uncertain. CDR3 sequence reads: CSVPVGEGAFF. The CDR3 DNA reads TGCAGTGTCCCGGTTGGCGAAGGAGCTTTCTTT.